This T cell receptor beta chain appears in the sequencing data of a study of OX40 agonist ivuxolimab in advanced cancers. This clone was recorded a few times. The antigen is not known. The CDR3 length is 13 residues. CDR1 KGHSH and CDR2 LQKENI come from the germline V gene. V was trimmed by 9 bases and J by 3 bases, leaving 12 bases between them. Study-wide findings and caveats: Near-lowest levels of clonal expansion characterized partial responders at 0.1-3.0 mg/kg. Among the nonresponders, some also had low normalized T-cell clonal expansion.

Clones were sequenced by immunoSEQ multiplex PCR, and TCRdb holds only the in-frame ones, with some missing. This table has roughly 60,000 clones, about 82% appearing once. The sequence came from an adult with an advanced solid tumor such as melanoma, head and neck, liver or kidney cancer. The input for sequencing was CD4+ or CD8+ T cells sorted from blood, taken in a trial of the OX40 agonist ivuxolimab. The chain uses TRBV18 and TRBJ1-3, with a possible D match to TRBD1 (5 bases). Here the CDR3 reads CASSGDIGNTIYF. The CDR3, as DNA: TGTGCCAGTTCGGGGGATATTGGAAACACCATATATTTT.